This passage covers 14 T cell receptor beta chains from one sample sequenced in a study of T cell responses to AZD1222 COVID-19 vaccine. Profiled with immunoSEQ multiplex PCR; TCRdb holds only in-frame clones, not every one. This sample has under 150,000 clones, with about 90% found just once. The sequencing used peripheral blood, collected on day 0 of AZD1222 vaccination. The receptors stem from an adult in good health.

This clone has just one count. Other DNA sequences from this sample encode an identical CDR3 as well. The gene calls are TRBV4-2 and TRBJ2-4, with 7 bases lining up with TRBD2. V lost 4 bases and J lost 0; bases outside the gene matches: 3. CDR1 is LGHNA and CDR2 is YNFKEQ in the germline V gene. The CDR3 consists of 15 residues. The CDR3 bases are TGTGCCAGCAGCCCGGGAGGTCTAGCCAAAAACATTCAGTACTTC. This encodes CASSPGGLAKNIQYF.

The CDR3 coding sequence is TGTGCCAGCAGCCAAAAAACAGGGGAAGGGGCCACTGAAGCTTTCTTT. As protein: CASSQKTGEGATEAFF. V is TRBV3-1 (or the pseudogene TRBV3-2) and J is TRBJ1-1; 7 bases are shared with TRBD1. V trimming: 2 bases; J trimming: 4 bases; junction bases outside the gene matches: 10. The CDR3 is 16 amino acids. Germline V gene sequence: CDR1 LGHDT, CDR2 YNNKEL (reference sequence).

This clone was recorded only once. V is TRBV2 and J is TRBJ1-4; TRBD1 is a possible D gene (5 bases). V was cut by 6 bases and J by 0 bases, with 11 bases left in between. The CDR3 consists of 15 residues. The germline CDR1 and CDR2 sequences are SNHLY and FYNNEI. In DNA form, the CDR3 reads TGTGCCAGCAGCCTGCTGGGGGCAACTAATGAAAAACTGTTTTTT. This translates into CASSLLGATNEKLFF.

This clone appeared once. CDR3 nucleotide sequence: TGTGCCAGCAGGGCTTCCTACAATGAGCAGTTCTTC. Its protein product is CASRASYNEQFF. The chain joins TRBV28 to TRBJ2-1, with D unresolved. From germline, CDR1 is MDHEN and CDR2 SYDVKM. This CDR3 is built from 12 residues. V shed 6 bases and J shed 1 base, with 4 bases lying between them.

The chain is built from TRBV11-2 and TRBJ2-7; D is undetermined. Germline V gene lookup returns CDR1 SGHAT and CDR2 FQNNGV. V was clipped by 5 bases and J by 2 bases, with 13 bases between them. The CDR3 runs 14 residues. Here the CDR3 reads CASSPPPGTYEQYF. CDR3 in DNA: TGTGCCAGCAGCCCTCCCCCCGGAACCTACGAGCAGTACTTC.

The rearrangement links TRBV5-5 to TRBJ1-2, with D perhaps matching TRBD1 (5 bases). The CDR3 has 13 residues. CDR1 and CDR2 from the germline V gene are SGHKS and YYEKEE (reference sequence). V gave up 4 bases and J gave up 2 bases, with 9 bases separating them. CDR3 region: CASSVQGNYGYTF. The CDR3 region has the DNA TGTGCCAGCAGCGTCCAGGGAAACTATGGCTACACCTTC.

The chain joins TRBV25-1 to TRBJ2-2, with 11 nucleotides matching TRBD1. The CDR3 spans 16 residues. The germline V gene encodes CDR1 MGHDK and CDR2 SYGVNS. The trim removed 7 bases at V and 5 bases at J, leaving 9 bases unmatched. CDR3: CASTMGQGVGTGELFF. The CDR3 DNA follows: TGTGCCAGCACTATGGGACAGGGGGTAGGGACCGGGGAGCTGTTTTTT.

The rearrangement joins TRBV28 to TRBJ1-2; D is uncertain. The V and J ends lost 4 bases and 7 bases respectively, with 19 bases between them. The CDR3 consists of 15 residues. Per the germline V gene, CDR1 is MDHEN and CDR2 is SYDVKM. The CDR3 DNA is TGTGCCAGCAGTTCCGCGATTCGGCTCCCCATTGGCTACACCTTC. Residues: CASSSAIRLPIGYTF.

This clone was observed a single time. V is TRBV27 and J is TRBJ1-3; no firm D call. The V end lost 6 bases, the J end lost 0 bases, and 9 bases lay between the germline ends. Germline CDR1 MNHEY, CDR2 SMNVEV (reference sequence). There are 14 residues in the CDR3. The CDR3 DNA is TGTGCCAGCAGCGGACTGCTCTCTGGAAACACCATATATTTT. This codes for CASSGLLSGNTIYF.

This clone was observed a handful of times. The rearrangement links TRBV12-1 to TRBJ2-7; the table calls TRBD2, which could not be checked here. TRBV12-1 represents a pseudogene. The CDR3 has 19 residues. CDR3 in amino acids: CASSWGPASGGPSSYEQYF. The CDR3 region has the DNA TGTGCCAGCAGCTGGGGTCCGGCTAGCGGGGGCCCCAGCTCCTACGAGCAGTACTTC.

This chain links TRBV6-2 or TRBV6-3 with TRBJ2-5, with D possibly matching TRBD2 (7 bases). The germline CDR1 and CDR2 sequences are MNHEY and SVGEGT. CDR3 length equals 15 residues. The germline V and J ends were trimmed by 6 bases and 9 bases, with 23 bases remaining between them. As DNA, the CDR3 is TGTGCCAGCAGCTCCCTCGGCGGGGGCTACGAAGCCCAGTACTTC. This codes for CASSSLGGGYEAQYF.

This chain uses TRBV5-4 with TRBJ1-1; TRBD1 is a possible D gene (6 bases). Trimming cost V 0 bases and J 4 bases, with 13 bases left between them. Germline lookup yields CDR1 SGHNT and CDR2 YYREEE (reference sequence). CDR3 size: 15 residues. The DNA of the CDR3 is TGTGCCAGCAGCTTGGTCGGGGGCGGCGGCACTGAAGCTTTCTTT. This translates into CASSLVGGGGTEAFF.

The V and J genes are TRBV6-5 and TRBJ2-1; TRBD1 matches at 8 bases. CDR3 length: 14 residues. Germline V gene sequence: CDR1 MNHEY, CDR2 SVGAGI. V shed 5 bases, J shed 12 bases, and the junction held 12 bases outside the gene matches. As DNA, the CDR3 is TGTGCCAGCAGTCCAGGGGGCAGCCTGGCTGGGCAGTTCTTC. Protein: CASSPGGSLAGQFF.

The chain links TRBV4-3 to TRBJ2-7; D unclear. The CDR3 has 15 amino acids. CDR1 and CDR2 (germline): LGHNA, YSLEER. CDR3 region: CPSRRDSSSRYEQYF. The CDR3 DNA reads TGCCCCTCCCGCCGCGACTCTTCCTCCAGGTACGAGCAGTACTTC.